The T cell receptor (beta chain) described here comes from a study of shared clonotypes between healthy human individuals. Study details: CD4 naive and CD4 memory each took three plates per donor, while CD8 naive took two and CD8 memory one.

Generated by immunoSEQ multiplex PCR, the TCRdb table keeps only in-frame clones and is missing some. The repertoire holds a few million clones, with over 85% as singletons. Trimming stripped 7 bases from V and 0 bases from J, with 9 bases between. The CDR3 runs 14 residues. Germline CDR1 MNHEY, CDR2 SVGAGI. To note about this clone: Its antigen remains unknown.

The study's findings and limits: An expected dependence of interdonor clonotype sharing on sequencing depth was noted. Across subsets, estimated richness was generally greater for naive than for memory populations.

The chain combines TRBV6-5 with TRBJ1-4, with unresolved D. The sample comprised naive CD4+ T cells sorted from blood. As for subset: CD45RA+ positively selected. This TCR was recovered from a man aged 18 to 30 in good health. CDR3 sequence: CASKSRTTNEKLFF. DNA of the CDR3: TGTGCCAGCAAGAGCCGAACAACTAATGAAAAACTGTTTTTT.